The 19 T cell receptor beta chains presented below share a single source sample, sequenced in a study of T cells in Graves' hyperthyroidism and ophthalmopathy. Amplified TCR beta CDR3 regions derived from RNA transcripts. First-round RT-PCR targeting the TCR CDR3 was performed with the HTBI primer set. TCRdb used MiXCR to reprocess the multiplex PCR reads, holding one entry per CDR3 protein. The profile covers over 550,000 distinct CDR3 sequences, with over 15% appearing a single time and around 19% taken by the ten largest. Sequencing was performed on blood. Receptor source: a woman aged 18-30 years with Graves' hyperthyroidism.

In this sample, this clonotype turned up a few times. The chain combines TRBV18 with TRBJ1-3, with TRBD1 matching over 9 bases. V lost 3 bases and J lost 2; bases outside the gene matches: 2. CDR3 length: 15 amino acids. Germline assignment: CDR1 KGHSH and CDR2 LQKENI. CDR3 amino acids: CASSPRDRAGNTIYF. The CDR3 DNA sequence: TGTGCCAGCTCACCTCGGGACAGGGCTGGAAACACCATATATTTT.

This clonotype was detected only a few times. The chain recombines TRBV7-2 with TRBJ2-2; 8 positions match TRBD2. CDR1 SGHTA and CDR2 FQGNSA come from the germline V gene. V shed 5 bases, J shed 5 bases, and the junction held 13 bases outside the gene matches. The CDR3 contains 17 residues. CDR3 amino acids: CASSLLGGGRGTGELFF. The CDR3 DNA reads TGTGCCAGCAGCCTCCTAGGCGGGGGGCGAGGGACCGGGGAGCTGTTTTTT. Based on the CDR3 plus reference TRBV7-2 and TRBJ2-2, the full variable domain is GAGVSQSPSNKVTEKGKDVELRCDPISGHTALYWYRQSLGQGLEFLIYFQGNSAPDKSGLPSDRFSAERTGGSVSTLTIQRTQQEDSAVYLCASSLLGGGRGTGELFFGEGSRLTVL.

In its sample, this clonotype was seen many times. The V and J genes are TRBV5-1 and TRBJ2-5, with 11 bases identical to TRBD2. In germline, CDR1 is SGHRS, CDR2 YFSETQ. This CDR3 contains 14 residues. The V gene end was trimmed by 1 base and the J gene end by 4 bases; junction bases not matched to a gene: 0. This CDR3 reads CASSLTSGRETQYF. CDR3 coding DNA: TGCGCCAGCAGCTTGACTAGCGGGAGAGAGACCCAGTACTTC.

This clonotype was recorded at least ten times. The V and J genes are TRBV28 and TRBJ1-1; weak D call: TRBD1 (5 bases). CDR1 and CDR2 (germline): MDHEN, SYDVKM. The CDR3 sequence is 14 residues long. With 6 bases removed from V and 1 base from J, the gap between germline ends came to 12 bases. This CDR3 reads CASRTDIPNTEAFF. Here the CDR3 DNA reads TGTGCCAGCAGGACGGACATACCGAACACTGAAGCTTTCTTT.

This clonotype has a count of ten or more. J is TRBJ1-1 and V is TRBV5-5; D gene ambiguous. The V end was cut by 6 bases, the J end by 0 bases, with 15 bases between. This CDR3 region has 15 residues. Germline CDR1 SGHKS, CDR2 YYEKEE (reference sequence). The CDR3 loop reads CASTTHAVMNTEAFF. CDR3 coding DNA: TGTGCCAGCACCACGCACGCAGTCATGAACACTGAAGCTTTCTTT.

In this sample, this clonotype turned up a few times. The chain carries TRBV7-9 and TRBJ1-2; possible D gene TRBD1, 5 bases. The V and J ends lost 2 bases and 8 bases respectively, with 15 bases between them. The CDR3 extends over 14 amino acids. CDR1 is SEHNR and CDR2 is FQNEAQ in the germline V gene (reference sequence). CDR3 nucleotide sequence: TGTGCCAGCAGCTTATCCGGGACGGCCTCGGGCTACACCTTC. The encoded protein is CASSLSGTASGYTF.

About this clonotype: The junction shows a germline mismatch at one end, possibly a read error. The chain links TRBV5-1 to TRBJ2-5; no reliable D call. This CDR3 region has 13 residues. Germline CDR1 SGHRS, CDR2 YFSETQ. This CDR3 is CASSLKVQETRYF. Here the CDR3 DNA reads TGCGCCAGCAGCTTGAAGGTTCAAGAGACCCGGTACTTC.

The chain couples TRBV18 to TRBJ1-6, with 9 bases that match TRBD1. The CDR3 runs to 15 residues. V lost 3 bases to trimming and J lost 6 bases; unmatched junction nucleotides: 3. Germline V lookup: CDR1 KGHSH, CDR2 LQKENI. CDR3 DNA sequence: TGTGCCAGCTCACCGGAGACAGGGGGTAATTCACCCCTCCACTTT. Amino acid sequence: CASSPETGGNSPLHF.

This chain uses TRBV7-2 with TRBJ1-2; D is possibly TRBD1 (5 bases). The germline V gene has CDR1 SGHTA and CDR2 FQGNSA. This CDR3 spans 16 amino acids. The V gene lost 4 bases and the J gene lost 3 bases, with 18 bases spanning the gap. The CDR3 bases are TGTGCCAGCAGCTCTTCGCCCGGGACGGCCGACTATGGCTACACCTTC. Translating gives CASSSSPGTADYGYTF.

This clonotype has only a few counts. The chain recombines TRBV10-3 with TRBJ2-7; TRBD2 matches 7 bases. V dropped 3 bases and J dropped 3; count of bases not matched to a gene: 5. This CDR3 contains 14 residues. Germline CDR1 ENHRY, CDR2 SYGVKD. Here the CDR3 reads CAISDQSGVYEQYF. The CDR3 nucleotides read TGTGCCATCAGTGACCAAAGCGGGGTCTACGAGCAGTACTTC.

This clonotype was seen only a few times. The chain combines TRBV12-3 or TRBV12-4 with TRBJ1-5, with 7 nucleotides matching TRBD1. The CDR3 has 13 amino acids. V lost 6 bases and J lost 5; bases outside the gene matches: 4. CDR3 loop: CASRGTEHQPQHF. DNA for the CDR3: TGTGCCAGCAGAGGGACAGAACATCAGCCCCAGCATTTT.

Worth noting for this clonotype: A much larger clone differs from this one at a single base, so this may be a read error. The chain has TRBV20-1 and TRBJ2-1; 10 bases map to TRBD2. The CDR3 extends over 14 amino acids. Germline CDR1 DFQATT, CDR2 SNEGSKA (reference sequence). The trim removed 3 bases at V and 8 bases at J, leaving 7 bases unmatched. This CDR3 is CSARASGRGDEQFF. CDR3 bases: TGCAGTGCTAGGGCTAGCGGGAGAGGCGATGAGCAGTTCTTC.

The CDR3 region is CASSVARRNTGELFF. CDR3 coding DNA: TGTGCCAGCAGCGTAGCCCGCCGTAACACCGGGGAGCTGTTTTTT. This rearrangement joins TRBV9 to TRBJ2-2; the D is unclear. There are 15 residues in the CDR3. V was pared by 0 bases and J by 2 bases, with 8 bases between. The germline V gene encodes CDR1 SGDLS and CDR2 YYNGEE. The full variable domain, with the rest looked up from reference TRBV9 and TRBJ2-2, is DSGVTQTPKHLITATGQRVTLRCSPRSGDLSVYWYQQSLDQGLQFLIQYYNGEERAKGNILERFSAQQFPDLHSELNLSSLELGDSALYFCASSVARRNTGELFFGEGSRLTVL.

V is TRBV4-3 and J is TRBJ1-6, with D tentatively TRBD1 (5 bases). The CDR3 spans 15 residues. Trimming left V 0 bases short and J 4 bases short, with 7 bases between. Germline V gene sequence: CDR1 LGHNA, CDR2 YSLEER. In nucleotides, the CDR3 is TGCGCCAGCAGCCAAGAGACAGAGTATAATTCACCCCTCCACTTT. Translated: CASSQETEYNSPLHF.

This clonotype showed up many times. V gene TRBV3-1 combines with J gene TRBJ1-1; 7 bases fit TRBD1. The CDR3 extends over 16 amino acids. Germline CDR1 and CDR2: LGHDT and YNNKEL (reference sequence). J gave up 0 bases and V 1 base, and 5 bases lay outside the gene matches. CDR3 DNA sequence: TGTGCCAGCAGCCAAGGTAGGGGACAGCTGAACACTGAAGCTTTCTTT. It specifies CASSQGRGQLNTEAFF.

The chain combines TRBV6-2 or TRBV6-3 with TRBJ1-2; a weak D match, TRBD1 (5 bases). V lost 7 bases and J 5 bases, leaving 14 bases between the germline ends. The germline gives CDR1 MNHEY, CDR2 SVGEGT. This CDR3 spans 13 amino acids. The CDR3 DNA is TGTGCCAGCATCGGGACGGCCCGTTATGGCTACACCTTC. Translation: CASIGTARYGYTF.

This clonotype has only a few counts. V is TRBV20-1 and J is TRBJ1-6; TRBD1 matches at 8 bases. Per germline, CDR1 DFQATT and CDR2 SNEGSKA (reference sequence). There are 16 residues in the CDR3. V was pared by 1 base and J by 8 bases, with 10 bases of the junction left unmatched. CDR3 nucleotide sequence: TGCAGTGCTAGAGTCAGGACAGGGTCGAGGGATTCACCCCTCCACTTT. It yields the protein CSARVRTGSRDSPLHF.

The table lists this clonotype with many counts. The rearrangement links TRBV20-1 to TRBJ2-7, with D possibly being TRBD2 (5 bases). Germline V lookup: CDR1 DFQATT, CDR2 SNEGSKA (reference sequence). Trimming pared 3 bases from V and 5 bases from J, leaving 14 bases between. The CDR3 consists of 13 residues. The CDR3 loop reads CSASGEDLHEQYF. The CDR3 nucleotides read TGCAGTGCTAGCGGGGAAGATCTCCACGAGCAGTACTTC.

The gene calls are TRBV20-1 and TRBJ2-5; 7 bases are shared with TRBD1. The V gene end was trimmed by 2 bases and the J gene end by 2 bases; junction bases not matched to a gene: 8. This CDR3 comprises 15 residues. From germline, CDR1 is DFQATT and CDR2 SNEGSKA (reference sequence). The CDR3 coding sequence is TGCAGTGCTAGATCAGGACAGGAGATGCAAGAGACCCAGTACTTC. This sequence encodes CSARSGQEMQETQYF.